The rows below give T cell receptor beta chains drawn from one sample of a study of blood T cell repertoires in COVID-19. Clones were sequenced by immunoSEQ multiplex PCR, and TCRdb holds only the in-frame ones, with some missing. Counted here are around 30,000 clones, around 83% occurring once; the ten biggest clones make up about an eighth. Sequenced sample: peripheral blood. These receptors all stem from a human donor in a cohort sampled during active COVID-19. The CDR3 runs from the conserved cysteine through the conserved F or W. Each record gives: clone size, V gene, D gene, J gene, CDR3 protein, CDR3 DNA. D genes are given only for firm matches. Not every row has a clone size; where given, it reads once, few, many or a size class.

abundance: NA; v_gene: TRBV6-2/TRBV6-3; d_gene: NA; j_gene: TRBJ2-3; CDR3aa: CASSYRATLSGDTQYF; CDR3nt: TGTGCCAGCAGTTACAGGGCCACCCTTAGCGGAGATACGCAGTATTTT
abundance: once; v_gene: TRBV7-2; d_gene: NA; j_gene: TRBJ2-1; CDR3aa: CASSSQILDPGGQFF; CDR3nt: TGTGCCAGCAGCTCTCAAATACTAGACCCCGGGGGGCAGTTCTTC
abundance: NA; v_gene: TRBV5-1; d_gene: TRBD2; j_gene: TRBJ2-2; CDR3aa: CASSTGLAWGELFF; CDR3nt: TGCGCCAGCAGCACGGGACTAGCGTGGGGGGAGCTGTTTTTT
abundance: NA; v_gene: TRBV6-5; d_gene: TRBD2; j_gene: TRBJ2-7; CDR3aa: CASALSGGPSYEQYF; CDR3nt: TGTGCCAGCGCCCTCAGCGGGGGACCCTCCTACGAGCAGTACTTC
abundance: NA; v_gene: TRBV13; d_gene: NA; j_gene: TRBJ2-7; CDR3aa: CASSVQGGLYEQYF; CDR3nt: TGTGCCAGCAGCGTACAGGGGGGGCTCTACGAGCAGTACTTC
abundance: NA; v_gene: TRBV30; d_gene: TRBD1; j_gene: TRBJ2-1; CDR3aa: CAWRDRGGGNEQFF; CDR3nt: TGTGCCTGGAGGGACAGGGGAGGCGGGAACGAGCAGTTCTTC
abundance: NA; v_gene: TRBV5-6; d_gene: NA; j_gene: TRBJ2-5; CDR3aa: CASSEKDYLATQYF; CDR3nt: TGTGCCAGCAGCGAAAAGGACTATCTTGCGACCCAGTACTTC
abundance: NA; v_gene: TRBV10-3; d_gene: NA; j_gene: TRBJ1-1; CDR3aa: CAISGNRWAVNTEAFF; CDR3nt: TGTGCCATCAGTGGTAATCGATGGGCCGTTAACACTGAAGCTTTCTTT
abundance: once; v_gene: TRBV18; d_gene: NA; j_gene: TRBJ2-3; CDR3aa: CASSPNRDATDTQYF; CDR3nt: TGTGCCAGCTCACCGAACAGGGATGCCACAGATACGCAGTATTTT
abundance: once; v_gene: TRBV7-2; d_gene: TRBD2; j_gene: TRBJ2-5; CDR3aa: CASSSQTSGGGVMTQYF; CDR3nt: TGTGCCAGCAGCTCCCAAACTAGCGGGGGGGGAGTAATGACCCAGTACTTC
abundance: NA; v_gene: TRBV25-1; d_gene: NA; j_gene: TRBJ1-6; CDR3aa: CASTLGRALHF; CDR3nt: TGTGCCAGCACTTTGGGCAGGGCACTCCACTTT
abundance: once; v_gene: TRBV5-1; d_gene: TRBD1; j_gene: TRBJ1-6; CDR3aa: CASSSGQGKALHF; CDR3nt: TGCGCCAGCAGCTCCGGACAGGGGAAGGCCCTCCACTTT
abundance: NA; v_gene: TRBV5-5; d_gene: NA; j_gene: TRBJ2-7; CDR3aa: CASSLDRASTYEQYF; CDR3nt: TGTGCCAGCAGCTTGGACAGGGCCTCCACCTACGAGCAGTACTTC
abundance: NA; v_gene: TRBV19; d_gene: TRBD2; j_gene: TRBJ2-1; CDR3aa: CASSLSSGGSYNEQFF; CDR3nt: TGTGCCAGTAGTCTCTCTAGCGGCGGCTCCTACAATGAGCAGTTCTTC
abundance: NA; v_gene: TRBV4-2; d_gene: TRBD1; j_gene: TRBJ1-2; CDR3aa: CASSQVTGQGSYGYTF; CDR3nt: TGTGCCAGCAGCCAAGTTACAGGACAGGGATCGTATGGCTACACCTTC
abundance: once; v_gene: TRBV5-8; d_gene: TRBD1; j_gene: TRBJ1-1; CDR3aa: CASSLVGQGNTEAFF; CDR3nt: TGTGCCAGCAGCTTGGTCGGACAGGGGAACACTGAAGCTTTCTTT
abundance: NA; v_gene: TRBV21-1; d_gene: NA; j_gene: TRBJ2-5; CDR3aa: CASTNRDTQETQYF; CDR3nt: TGTGCCAGCACCAACCGGGACACCCAAGAGACCCAGTACTTC
abundance: few; v_gene: TRBV5-1; d_gene: TRBD1; j_gene: TRBJ1-6; CDR3aa: CASSLNSDRVYSPLHF; CDR3nt: TGCGCCAGCAGCTTAAATTCGGACAGGGTGTATTCACCCCTCCACTTT
abundance: few; v_gene: TRBV15; d_gene: NA; j_gene: TRBJ1-6; CDR3aa: CATGYRSSYNSPLHF; CDR3nt: TGTGCCACCGGATATCGGAGCTCCTATAATTCACCCCTCCACTTT
abundance: NA; v_gene: TRBV7-2; d_gene: NA; j_gene: TRBJ2-5; CDR3aa: CASSSKARGQETQYF; CDR3nt: TGTGCCAGCAGCTCTAAGGCGCGGGGTCAAGAGACCCAGTACTTC
abundance: NA; v_gene: TRBV5-3; d_gene: NA; j_gene: TRBJ2-7; CDR3aa: CARTSYEQYF; CDR3nt: TGTGCCAGGACTTCCTACGAGCAGTACTTC
abundance: NA; v_gene: TRBV7-9; d_gene: TRBD1; j_gene: TRBJ1-5; CDR3aa: CASSLGQGSNQPQHF; CDR3nt: TGTGCCAGCAGCCTGGGACAGGGGAGCAATCAGCCCCAGCATTTT
abundance: NA; v_gene: TRBV6-6; d_gene: NA; j_gene: TRBJ2-3; CDR3aa: CASSYRGSLTDTQYF; CDR3nt: TGTGCCAGCAGTTACCGGGGGAGCCTCACAGATACGCAGTATTTT
abundance: NA; v_gene: TRBV14; d_gene: TRBD1; j_gene: TRBJ2-7; CDR3aa: CASSQDTGTAKSYEQYF; CDR3nt: TGTGCCAGCAGCCAAGATACAGGGACAGCAAAATCCTACGAGCAGTACTTC
abundance: NA; v_gene: TRBV7-6; d_gene: TRBD1; j_gene: TRBJ1-5; CDR3aa: CASSLDRGKSQHF; CDR3nt: TGTGCCAGCAGCTTAGACAGGGGCAAGTCCCAGCATTTT
abundance: NA; v_gene: TRBV6-5; d_gene: NA; j_gene: TRBJ2-1; CDR3aa: CASSYSIQRSYNEQFF; CDR3nt: TGTGCCAGCAGTTACTCTATCCAGCGGAGTTACAATGAGCAGTTCTTC
abundance: NA; v_gene: TRBV4-3; d_gene: TRBD2; j_gene: TRBJ2-2; CDR3aa: CASSQGGVNTGELFF; CDR3nt: TGCGCCAGCAGCCAGGGAGGGGTGAACACCGGGGAGCTGTTTTTT
abundance: few; v_gene: TRBV5-4; d_gene: NA; j_gene: TRBJ2-7; CDR3aa: CASSPRGNGQGGLYEQYF; CDR3nt: TGTGCCAGCAGCCCCCGTGGCAATGGCCAGGGTGGCCTCTACGAGCAGTACTTC
abundance: NA; v_gene: TRBV5-6; d_gene: TRBD1; j_gene: TRBJ1-4; CDR3aa: CASSLLGQGGTNEKLFF; CDR3nt: TGTGCCAGCAGCTTGTTGGGACAGGGGGGCACTAATGAAAAACTGTTTTTT
abundance: NA; v_gene: TRBV6-2/TRBV6-3; d_gene: TRBD2; j_gene: TRBJ2-3; CDR3aa: CASSSNVRGESTDTQYF; CDR3nt: TGTGCCAGCAGTTCCAACGTACGGGGGGAAAGCACAGATACGCAGTATTTT
abundance: NA; v_gene: TRBV2; d_gene: NA; j_gene: TRBJ2-5; CDR3aa: CAGSRQGLQETQYF; CDR3nt: TGTGCCGGGTCCCGTCAGGGGCTCCAAGAGACCCAGTACTTC
abundance: NA; v_gene: TRBV4-1; d_gene: TRBD1; j_gene: TRBJ1-1; CDR3aa: CASSLTGTGKNTEAFF; CDR3nt: TGCGCCAGCAGCCTTACCGGGACAGGGAAGAACACTGAAGCTTTCTTT
abundance: once; v_gene: TRBV7-9; d_gene: TRBD1; j_gene: TRBJ2-4; CDR3aa: CASSPVGQRLAKNIQYF; CDR3nt: TGTGCCAGCAGCCCCGTGGGACAGAGGTTAGCCAAAAACATTCAGTACTTC
abundance: NA; v_gene: TRBV13; d_gene: TRBD1; j_gene: TRBJ1-3; CDR3aa: CASSLGAGQGTGNTIYF; CDR3nt: TGTGCCAGCAGCTTAGGAGCGGGACAGGGAACTGGAAACACCATATATTTT
abundance: NA; v_gene: TRBV7-9; d_gene: NA; j_gene: TRBJ1-6; CDR3aa: CASSRTGGRASPLHF; CDR3nt: TGTGCCAGCAGCCGAACAGGTGGTCGGGCTTCACCCCTCCACTTT
abundance: NA; v_gene: TRBV28; d_gene: NA; j_gene: TRBJ1-5; CDR3aa: CASRAVTGGFNQPQHF; CDR3nt: TGTGCCAGCAGGGCCGTCACGGGGGGCTTCAATCAGCCCCAGCATTTT
abundance: NA; v_gene: TRBV9; d_gene: TRBD1; j_gene: TRBJ1-2; CDR3aa: CASSSPDRQNGYTF; CDR3nt: TGTGCCAGCAGCTCTCCGGACAGGCAGAATGGCTACACCTTC
abundance: NA; v_gene: TRBV5-1; d_gene: NA; j_gene: TRBJ2-2; CDR3aa: CASSLGGHSNTGELFF; CDR3nt: TGCGCCAGCAGCTTGGGAGGCCACTCTAACACCGGGGAGCTGTTTTTT
abundance: NA; v_gene: TRBV19; d_gene: NA; j_gene: TRBJ1-3; CDR3aa: CASSSQANSGNTIYF; CDR3nt: TGTGCCAGTAGTTCGCAGGCGAACTCTGGAAACACCATATATTTT
abundance: few; v_gene: TRBV30; d_gene: NA; j_gene: TRBJ2-1; CDR3aa: CAWLKGGRRTYNEQFF; CDR3nt: TGTGCCTGGCTAAAGGGGGGGCGGCGGACCTACAATGAGCAGTTCTTC
abundance: few; v_gene: TRBV21-1; d_gene: NA; j_gene: TRBJ1-2; CDR3aa: CASSTPRTGIYGYTF; CDR3nt: TGTGCCAGCAGCACCCCCCGGACAGGGATCTATGGCTACACCTTC
abundance: NA; v_gene: TRBV10-1; d_gene: TRBD2; j_gene: TRBJ2-2; CDR3aa: CASSRGGISPMDTGELFF; CDR3nt: TGCGCCAGCAGCCGGGGGGGCATCAGCCCAATGGACACCGGGGAGCTGTTTTTT
abundance: NA; v_gene: TRBV15; d_gene: NA; j_gene: TRBJ1-5; CDR3aa: CATSRDVFTVNQPQHF; CDR3nt: TGTGCCACCAGCAGAGATGTGTTCACAGTTAATCAGCCCCAGCATTTT
abundance: NA; v_gene: TRBV6-5; d_gene: NA; j_gene: TRBJ2-2; CDR3aa: CASSSYTGELFF; CDR3nt: TGTGCCAGCAGCTCGTACACCGGGGAGCTGTTTTTT
abundance: NA; v_gene: TRBV20-1; d_gene: NA; j_gene: TRBJ2-7; CDR3aa: CSARQGYEQYF; CDR3nt: TGCAGTGCTAGACAGGGGTACGAGCAGTACTTC
abundance: NA; v_gene: TRBV12-3/TRBV12-4; d_gene: NA; j_gene: TRBJ1-2; CDR3aa: CASSLQSNYGYTF; CDR3nt: TGTGCCAGCAGTTTACAGTCAAACTATGGCTACACCTTC
abundance: NA; v_gene: TRBV30; d_gene: NA; j_gene: TRBJ2-5; CDR3aa: CAWSVPRRNKETQYF; CDR3nt: TGTGCCTGGAGTGTACCACGGAGGAATAAAGAGACCCAGTACTTC